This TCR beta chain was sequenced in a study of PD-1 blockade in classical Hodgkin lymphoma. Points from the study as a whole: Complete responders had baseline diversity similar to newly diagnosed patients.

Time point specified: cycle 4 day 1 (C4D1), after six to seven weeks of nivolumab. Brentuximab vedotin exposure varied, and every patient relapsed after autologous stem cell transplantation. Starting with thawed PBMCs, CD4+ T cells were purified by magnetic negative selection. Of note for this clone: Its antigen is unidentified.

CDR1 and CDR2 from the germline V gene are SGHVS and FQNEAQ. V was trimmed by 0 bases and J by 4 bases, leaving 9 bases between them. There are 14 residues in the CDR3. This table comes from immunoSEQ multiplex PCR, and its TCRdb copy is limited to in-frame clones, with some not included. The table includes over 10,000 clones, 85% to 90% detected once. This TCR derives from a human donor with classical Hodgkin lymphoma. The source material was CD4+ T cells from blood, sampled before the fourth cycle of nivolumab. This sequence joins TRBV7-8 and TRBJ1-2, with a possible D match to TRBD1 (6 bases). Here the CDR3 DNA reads TGTGCCAGCAGCTTAGCGGACAGCCGCTATGGCTACACCTTC. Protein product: CASSLADSRYGYTF.